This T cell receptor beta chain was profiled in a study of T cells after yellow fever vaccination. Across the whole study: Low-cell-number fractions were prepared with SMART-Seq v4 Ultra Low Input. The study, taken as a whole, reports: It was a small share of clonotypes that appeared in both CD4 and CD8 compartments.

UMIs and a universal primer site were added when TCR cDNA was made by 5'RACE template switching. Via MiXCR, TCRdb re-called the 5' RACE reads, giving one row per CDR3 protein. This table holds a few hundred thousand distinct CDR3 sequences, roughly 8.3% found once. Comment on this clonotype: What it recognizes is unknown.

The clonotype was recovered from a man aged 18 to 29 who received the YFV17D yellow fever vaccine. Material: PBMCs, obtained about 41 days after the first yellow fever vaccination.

The CDR3 here is CASSGTQSSYEQYF. CDR3 in DNA: TGTGCCAGCTCTGGTACACAGAGCTCCTACGAGCAGTACTTC. The gene calls are TRBV18 and TRBJ2-7, with D uncertain. Germline V gives CDR1 KGHSH, CDR2 LQKENI. This CDR3 comprises 14 residues. V lost 6 bases and J lost 0, with 12 bases in between.